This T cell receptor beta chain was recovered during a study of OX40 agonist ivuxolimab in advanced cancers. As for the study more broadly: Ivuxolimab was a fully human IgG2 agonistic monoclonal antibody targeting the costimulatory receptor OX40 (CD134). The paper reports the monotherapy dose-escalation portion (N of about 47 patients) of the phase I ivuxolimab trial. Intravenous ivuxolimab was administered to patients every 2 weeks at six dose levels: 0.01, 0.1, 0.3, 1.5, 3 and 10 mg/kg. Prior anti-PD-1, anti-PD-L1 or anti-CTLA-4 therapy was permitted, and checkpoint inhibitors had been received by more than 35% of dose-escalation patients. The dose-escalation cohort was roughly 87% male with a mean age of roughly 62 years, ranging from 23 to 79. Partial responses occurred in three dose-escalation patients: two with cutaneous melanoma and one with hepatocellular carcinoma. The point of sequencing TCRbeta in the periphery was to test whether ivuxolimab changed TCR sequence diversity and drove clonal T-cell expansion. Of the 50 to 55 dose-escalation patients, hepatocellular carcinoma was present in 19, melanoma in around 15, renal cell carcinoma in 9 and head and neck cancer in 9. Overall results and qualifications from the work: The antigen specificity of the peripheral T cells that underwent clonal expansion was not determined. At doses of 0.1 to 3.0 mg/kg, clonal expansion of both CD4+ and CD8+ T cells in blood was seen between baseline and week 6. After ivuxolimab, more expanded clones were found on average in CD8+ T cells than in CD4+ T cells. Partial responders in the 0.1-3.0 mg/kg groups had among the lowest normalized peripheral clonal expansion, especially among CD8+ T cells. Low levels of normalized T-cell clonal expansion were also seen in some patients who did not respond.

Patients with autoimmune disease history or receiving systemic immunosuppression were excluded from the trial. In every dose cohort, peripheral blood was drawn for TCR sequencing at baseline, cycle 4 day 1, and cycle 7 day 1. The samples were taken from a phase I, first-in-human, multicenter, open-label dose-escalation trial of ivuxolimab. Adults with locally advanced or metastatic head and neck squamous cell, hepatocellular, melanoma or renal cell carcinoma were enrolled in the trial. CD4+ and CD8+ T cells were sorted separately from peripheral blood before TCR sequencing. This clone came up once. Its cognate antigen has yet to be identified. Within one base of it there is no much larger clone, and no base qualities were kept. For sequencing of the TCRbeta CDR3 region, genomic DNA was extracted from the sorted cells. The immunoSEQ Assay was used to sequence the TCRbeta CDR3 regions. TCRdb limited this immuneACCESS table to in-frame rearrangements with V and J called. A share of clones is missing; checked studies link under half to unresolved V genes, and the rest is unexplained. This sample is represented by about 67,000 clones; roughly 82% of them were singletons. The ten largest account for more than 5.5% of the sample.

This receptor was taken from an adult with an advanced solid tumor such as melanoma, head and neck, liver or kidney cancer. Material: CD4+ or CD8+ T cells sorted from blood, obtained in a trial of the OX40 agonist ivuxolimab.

The DNA sequence is TGTGCCAGCAGCTTAGTTGTACACGAGCAGTACTTC. The encoded protein is CASSLVVHEQYF. This chain joins TRBV7-8 to TRBJ2-7; the D gene assignment is ambiguous. The CDR3 contains 12 residues, cysteine and phenylalanine counted. The only DNA kept is the CDR3, 36 bases in frame from the first base. Sequences SGHVS (CDR1) and FQNEAQ (CDR2) are obtained from the germline V gene. V gives up 1 base and J gives up 5 bases, and the segment between their germline ends measures 6 bases.